What follows are 32 T cell receptor beta chains derived from one specimen sequenced in a study of T-cell memory formation after mild COVID-19. Using its own MiXCR run on the 5' RACE reads, TCRdb lists one record per CDR3 protein. The top ten clones hold roughly a third of a sample with roughly 80,000 distinct CDR3 sequences, approximately 14% of them seen once. Sequenced material: PBMCs or a T cell subset sorted from them (not recorded which). These receptor sequences come from an adult woman who had mild COVID-19 (a few samples of this study predate the infection). Cell type and time point are not known.

There are many counts of this clonotype. Written as DNA, the CDR3 is TGTGCCAGCACTCAAGGGTTCGGGAGAGGGGAGACCCAGTACTTC. Translation: CASTQGFGRGETQYF. The rearrangement links TRBV4-2 to TRBJ2-5; a possible D gene is TRBD2 (6 bases). Germline CDR1 reads LGHNA; CDR2 reads YNFKEQ. Trimming took 7 bases from V and 5 from J, leaving 20 bases between them. This CDR3 has 15 residues.

The CDR3 sequence is CASSGQGDTEAFF. As DNA, the CDR3 is TGTGCCAGCTCGGGCCAAGGTGACACTGAAGCTTTCTTT. The chain recombines TRBV7-3 with TRBJ1-1, with no clear D. CDR3 length equals 13 residues. Trimming took 8 bases from V and 3 from J, leaving 13 bases between them. Per the germline V gene, CDR1 is SGHTA and CDR2 is FQGTGA.

This chain uses TRBV27 with TRBJ2-3, with D perhaps matching TRBD1 (6 bases). The CDR3 spans 14 residues. With 7 bases removed from V and 11 bases from J, the gap between germline ends came to 22 bases. Germline CDR1 reads MNHEY; CDR2 reads SMNVEV (reference sequence). The CDR3 region is CASMTGLSGLGQYF. The CDR3 DNA is TGTGCCAGCATGACAGGCCTGAGTGGGCTGGGGCAGTATTTT.

The chain links TRBV10-3 to TRBJ2-3; 8 bases align to TRBD1. Germline CDR1 and CDR2: ENHRY and SYGVKD. The CDR3 sequence is 15 residues long. Unmatched junction bases numbered 5, after V lost 5 bases and J lost 1 base. This CDR3 is CAISQGARGTDTQYF. CDR3 in DNA: TGTGCCATCAGTCAGGGGGCGCGGGGCACAGATACGCAGTATTTT.

The rearrangement links TRBV4-3 to TRBJ2-7; no firm D call. The CDR3 contains 13 residues. V lost 0 bases, J lost 6 bases, and 9 bases lay in between. Germline assignment: CDR1 LGHNA and CDR2 YSLEER. CDR3 loop: CASSQDLLGEQYF. The CDR3 coding sequence is TGCGCCAGCAGCCAAGATTTATTAGGCGAGCAGTACTTC.

The chain's CDR3 is CASRIDRGGYNEQFF. In DNA form, the CDR3 reads TGTGCCAGTAGGATCGACAGGGGCGGATACAATGAGCAGTTCTTC. The rearrangement uses TRBV19 and TRBJ2-1, with TRBD1 matching over 8 bases. From germline, CDR1 is LNHDA and CDR2 SQIVND (reference sequence). V gave up 6 bases and J gave up 4 bases; unmatched junction bases: 8. The CDR3 loop spans 15 amino acids.

This chain connects TRBV6-5 to TRBJ2-3; D is perhaps TRBD2 (6 bases). CDR3 length: 12 residues. Per germline, CDR1 MNHEY and CDR2 SVGAGI. Trimming cost V 7 bases and J 5 bases, with 10 bases left between them. The CDR3 is CASTGDGDTQYF. The CDR3 DNA reads TGTGCCAGCACGGGGGATGGAGATACGCAGTATTTT.

A single count supports this clonotype. V gene TRBV5-1 combines with J gene TRBJ2-7, with D hard to call. This CDR3 region has 16 residues. V dropped 3 bases and J dropped 6 bases, with 22 bases sitting between them. The germline V gene has CDR1 SGHRS and CDR2 YFSETQ. The CDR3 DNA is TGCGCCAGCAGCTGGATGGGGATGCATGGATATGGCGAGCAGTACTTC. Its translation is CASSWMGMHGYGEQYF.

This sequence joins TRBV30 and TRBJ2-1; D may be TRBD1 or TRBD2 (5 bases each). Trimming stripped 2 bases from V and 6 bases from J, with 11 bases between. This CDR3 has 13 residues. From germline, CDR1 is GTSNPN and CDR2 SVGIG (reference sequence). The CDR3: CAWSWDRSNEQFF. The DNA for the CDR3 is TGTGCCTGGAGTTGGGACCGTAGCAATGAGCAGTTCTTC.

This sequence joins TRBV5-1 and TRBJ1-2, with D uncertain. Trimming cost V 0 bases and J 3 bases, with 6 bases left between them. The CDR3 contains 13 residues. Germline V gene sequence: CDR1 SGHRS, CDR2 YFSETQ. The CDR3 sequence is CASSLVQDYGYTF. The CDR3, as DNA: TGCGCCAGCAGCTTGGTTCAGGACTATGGCTACACCTTC.

This rearrangement joins TRBV5-1 to TRBJ2-2; D is possibly TRBD2 (6 bases). Germline values: CDR1 SGHRS, CDR2 YFSETQ. The V and J ends lost 4 bases and 3 bases respectively, with 19 bases between them. The CDR3 is made up of 17 amino acids. The CDR3 protein is CASSLDPGTGDTGELFF. The CDR3 nucleotides are TGCGCCAGCAGCCTTGACCCCGGGACGGGGGACACCGGGGAGCTGTTTTTT.

This clonotype was seen only a few times. The chain employs TRBV9 and TRBJ2-1, with D possibly being TRBD2 (7 bases). The CDR3 runs to 17 residues. The V end lost 3 bases, the J end lost 6 bases, and 22 bases lay between the germline ends. The germline gives CDR1 SGDLS, CDR2 YYNGEE. CDR3: CASSARGGRGTGNEQFF. DNA for the CDR3: TGTGCCAGCAGCGCACGAGGGGGGAGGGGAACCGGCAATGAGCAGTTCTTC. The full variable domain, rest sourced from reference TRBV9 and TRBJ2-1, is DSGVTQTPKHLITATGQRVTLRCSPRSGDLSVYWYQQSLDQGLQFLIQYYNGEERAKGNILERFSAQQFPDLHSELNLSSLELGDSALYFCASSARGGRGTGNEQFFGPGTRLTVL.

A few counts support this clonotype. V gene TRBV20-1 combines with J gene TRBJ2-1; 8 bases fit TRBD2. This CDR3 spans 14 amino acids. Germline V gene sequence: CDR1 DFQATT, CDR2 SNEGSKA (reference sequence). The V segment lost 0 bases and the J segment 7 bases; nucleotides outside the gene matches: 5. CDR3 DNA: TGCAGTGCTAGAGACGGGAGGGCCGGTAATGAGCAGTTCTTC. Protein product: CSARDGRAGNEQFF.

This clonotype was seen more than once but under ten times. CDR3 residues: CASSFTGGRQYF. The CDR3 nucleotides are TGTGCCAGCAGCTTTACAGGGGGCAGGCAGTACTTC. The chain combines TRBV7-2 with TRBJ2-7; 9 bases are a match to TRBD1. V trimming: 3 bases; J trimming: 9 bases; junction bases outside the gene matches: 3. CDR1 and CDR2 from the germline V gene are SGHTA and FQGNSA. This CDR3 has 12 residues.

This rearrangement joins TRBV4-1 to TRBJ2-1; 9 bases fit TRBD2. CDR3 size: 16 residues. Unmatched junction bases numbered 9, after V lost 2 bases and J lost 7 bases. Germline loops: CDR1 MGHRA, CDR2 YSYEKL. The CDR3 region is CASSQPAGGWENEQFF. As DNA, the CDR3 is TGCGCCAGCAGCCAACCAGCGGGAGGATGGGAAAATGAGCAGTTCTTC.

There are a few counts of this clonotype. The chain recombines TRBV2 with TRBJ2-1; TRBD2 aligns across 7 bases. This CDR3 is built from 15 residues. Germline V gene data show CDR1 as SNHLY and CDR2 as FYNNEI. The V and J ends lost 1 base and 4 bases, in that order; junction bases with no gene match: 4. The CDR3 nucleotides are TGTGCCAGCAGTGAAGGTCTAGCGGATTACAATGAGCAGTTCTTC. Its protein is CASSEGLADYNEQFF.

V and J are TRBV19 and TRBJ2-3; no firm D call. This CDR3 comprises 13 residues. The V gene lost 0 bases and the J gene lost 5 bases, with 6 bases spanning the gap. Per the germline V gene, CDR1 is LNHDA and CDR2 is SQIVND (reference sequence). The CDR3 sequence: CASSIDPGDTQYF. CDR3 in DNA: TGTGCCAGTAGTATAGATCCCGGAGATACGCAGTATTTT.

By sample share, this clonotype is medium-sized (0.01 to 0.1%). The V and J genes are TRBV24-1 and TRBJ2-7; the match to TRBD1 covers 7 bases. Germline V CDR1 and CDR2: KGHDR, SFDVKD. This CDR3 comprises 13 residues. The ends lost 3 bases at V and 5 bases at J; junction bases unmatched: 3. CDR3 loop: CATSDPDRNEQYF. The DNA for the CDR3 is TGTGCCACCAGTGATCCGGACAGGAACGAGCAGTACTTC.

This clonotype has at least ten counts. The chain uses TRBV29-1 and TRBJ2-3, with D tentatively TRBD1 (6 bases). This CDR3 spans 14 amino acids. Germline assignment: CDR1 SQVTM and CDR2 ANQGSEA. The germline V and J ends were trimmed by 6 bases and 7 bases, with 20 bases remaining between them. CDR3 in DNA: TGCAGCGTAGAGGCCTACAGGGCGGTAAATACGCAGTATTTT. This gives the protein CSVEAYRAVNTQYF.

This clonotype was seen a handful of times. The chain employs TRBV7-9 and TRBJ1-1; D possibly corresponds to TRBD1 (6 bases). The CDR3 is 14 amino acids. Germline V CDR1 and CDR2: SEHNR, FQNEAQ (reference sequence). The ends were cut back, 5 bases at V and 5 bases at J, with 15 bases in the middle. The CDR3 loop is CASSPGGPRTEAFF. CDR3 bases: TGTGCCAGCAGCCCCGGGGGCCCACGGACTGAAGCTTTCTTT.

The chain uses TRBV4-2 and TRBJ2-3; 7 positions agree with TRBD2. Per germline, CDR1 LGHNA and CDR2 YNFKEQ. CDR3 size: 16 residues. V lost 1 base to trimming and J lost 4 bases; unmatched junction nucleotides: 8. CDR3 nucleotide sequence: TGTGCCAGCAGCCAAGGTGCGGCTAGCGGCGCAGATACGCAGTATTTT. It is translated as CASSQGAASGADTQYF.

This clonotype was found a few times. This chain joins TRBV7-9 and TRBJ2-5; D unclear. CDR1 is SEHNR, CDR2 FQNEAQ, per germline (reference sequence). V lost 8 bases and J 5 bases, leaving 15 bases between the germline ends. The CDR3 covers 13 residues. The CDR3 loop is CASSEGLMETQYF. In DNA form, the CDR3 reads TGTGCCAGCTCCGAAGGGTTGATGGAGACCCAGTACTTC.

The rearrangement joins TRBV5-1 to TRBJ2-6; D perhaps matches TRBD2 (6 bases). Germline CDR1 reads SGHRS; CDR2 reads YFSETQ. CDR3 length: 16 residues. Trimming pared 0 bases from V and 0 bases from J, leaving 7 bases between. The CDR3 here is CASSLVGSSGANVLTF. The CDR3 nucleotides are TGCGCCAGCAGCTTGGTCGGGAGCTCTGGGGCCAACGTCCTGACTTTC.

The chain combines TRBV9 with TRBJ2-1, with a tentative D call TRBD2 (7 bases). Trimming took 3 bases from V and 4 from J, leaving 14 bases between them. The germline V gene encodes CDR1 SGDLS and CDR2 YYNGEE. CDR3 length: 15 residues. CDR3 DNA sequence: TGTGCCAGCAGCGACGGAGAGGGGGGGTACAATGAGCAGTTCTTC. Translated: CASSDGEGGYNEQFF.

This chain connects TRBV5-1 to TRBJ2-2, with D maybe TRBD2 (5 bases). The CDR3 has 13 amino acids. Trimming pared 3 bases from V and 9 bases from J, leaving 12 bases between. Germline-derived CDR1 and CDR2 are SGHRS and YFSETQ. The chain's CDR3 is CASSYNAGRELFF. The CDR3 DNA reads as TGCGCCAGCAGCTACAACGCGGGCAGGGAGCTGTTTTTT.

The V call is TRBV19, the J call TRBJ1-5; TRBD1 is a possible D gene (5 bases). The ends were cut back, 6 bases at V and 1 base at J, with 13 bases in the middle. The V gene's germline CDR1 is LNHDA and CDR2 SQIVND (reference sequence). This CDR3 contains 15 residues. CDR3 loop: CASSPWGVSNQPQHF. The CDR3, as DNA: TGTGCCAGTAGCCCGTGGGGGGTCAGCAATCAGCCCCAGCATTTT. Supplemented by reference TRBV19 and TRBJ1-5, the full variable domain reads DGGITQSPKYLFRKEGQNVTLSCEQNLNHDAMYWYRQDPGQGLRLIYYSQIVNDFQKGDIAEGYSVSREKKESFPLTVTSAQKNPTAFYLCASSPWGVSNQPQHFGDGTRLSIL.

CDR3 residues: CASSFRAGWSTTEAFF. CDR3 sequence (DNA): TGTGCCAGCAGTTTTAGGGCAGGGTGGTCCACTACTGAAGCTTTCTTT. This rearrangement joins TRBV12-3 or TRBV12-4 to TRBJ1-1, with D perhaps matching TRBD1 (5 bases). With 3 bases removed from V and 5 bases from J, the gap between germline ends came to 19 bases. CDR3 length equals 16 residues.

In this sample, this clonotype turned up many times. The chain recombines TRBV29-1 with TRBJ2-7; D is undetermined. The CDR3 sequence is 13 residues long. CDR1 and CDR2 (germline): SQVTM, ANQGSEA. Trimming pared 0 bases from V and 2 bases from J, leaving 8 bases between. The CDR3: CSVEDGMTYEQYF. CDR3 sequence (DNA): TGCAGCGTTGAAGATGGTATGACCTACGAGCAGTACTTC.

The chain uses TRBV24-1 and TRBJ2-2, with D uncertain. This CDR3 spans 16 amino acids. Germline-derived CDR1 and CDR2 are KGHDR and SFDVKD. The V and J ends lost 6 bases and 0 bases respectively, with 13 bases between them. The DNA for the CDR3 is TGTGCCACCAGTCCCCTATCAGGTGCGAACACCGGGGAGCTGTTTTTT. Protein: CATSPLSGANTGELFF.

This clonotype turned up a few times. This chain connects TRBV6-5 to TRBJ2-1; 8 positions agree with TRBD1. The CDR3 loop spans 13 amino acids. J lost 4 bases, V lost 6 bases, and 2 bases had no gene match. CDR1 MNHEY and CDR2 SVGAGI come from the germline V gene. The CDR3 sequence: CASRGTGYNEQFF. CDR3 in DNA: TGTGCCAGCAGGGGGACAGGATACAATGAGCAGTTCTTC.

The chain links TRBV20-1 to TRBJ1-4, with 9 bases lining up with TRBD1. Germline V gives CDR1 DFQATT, CDR2 SNEGSKA (reference sequence). V lost 1 base to trimming and J lost 8 bases; unmatched junction nucleotides: 11. The CDR3 runs 16 residues. CDR3 DNA: TGCAGTGCTAGAGGAACCGGAGGACAGGGGTACGAAAAACTGTTTTTT. It is translated as CSARGTGGQGYEKLFF.

A few counts support this clonotype. The rearrangement links TRBV5-1 to TRBJ1-5, with D possibly TRBD1 on 6 matching bases. The CDR3 has 14 residues. Per the germline V gene, CDR1 is SGHRS and CDR2 is YFSETQ. Trimming left V 0 bases short and J 5 bases short, with 9 bases between. The CDR3 coding sequence is TGCGCCAGCAGCTTGGAGGGGGGGGATCAGCCCCAGCATTTT. Translating gives CASSLEGGDQPQHF.